Listed below are T cell receptor beta chains from one sample, sequenced in a study of molecular identifiers for immune sequencing clone quantification. A single record per CDR3 protein comes from TCRdb applying MiXCR to the PCR reads. This table holds nearly 650,000 distinct CDR3 sequences, 25% found once. The source material was naive CD8+ T cells from blood, with Jurkat cell RNA spiked in. The receptors shown here come from a human donor in good health. Some libraries in this study had Jurkat cell RNA spiked in. Each CDR3 is given with its conserved first and last residue. The D gene is left open where the match is weak. Rows give clone size only sometimes, using once, few, many, or a class for an expanded clone.

cdr3_aa,cdr3_nt,j_call,v_call,clone_size,d_call
CASSVSSTGWTEAFF,TGTGCCAGCAGCGTCTCATCGACAGGGTGGACTGAAGCTTTCTTT,TRBJ1-1,TRBV9,few,TRBD1
CASCRDRGLNTEAFF,TGTGCCAGCTGTCGGGACAGGGGATTGAACACTGAAGCTTTCTTT,TRBJ1-1,TRBV6-5,many,TRBD1
CSVERLSSGYTEAFF,TGCAGCGTTGAACGCCTAAGCTCCGGGTACACTGAAGCTTTCTTT,TRBJ1-1,TRBV29-1,many,.
CASSINAGRYTEAFF,TGTGCCAGTAGTATAAACGCAGGGAGGTACACTGAAGCTTTCTTT,TRBJ1-1,TRBV19,.,.
CASSQQGLDYGYTF,TGTGCCAGCAGTCAGCAGGGTCTCGATTATGGCTACACCTTC,TRBJ1-2,TRBV6-5,few,.
CASSRTSGGSADTQYF,TGTGCCAGCAGCCGGACTAGCGGGGGGAGCGCAGATACGCAGTATTTT,TRBJ2-3,TRBV7-9,many,TRBD2
CSVEGGQGIQETQYF,TGCAGCGTTGAAGGGGGTCAGGGTATACAAGAGACCCAGTACTTC,TRBJ2-5,TRBV29-1,many,.
CASRADRASGNTIYF,TGTGCCAGCAGGGCGGACAGGGCATCTGGAAACACCATATATTTT,TRBJ1-3,TRBV28,few,TRBD1
CASSPRGLTTDTQYF,TGCGCCAGCAGCCCTAGGGGACTCACCACAGATACGCAGTATTTT,TRBJ2-3,TRBV5-1,many,.
CASSQVRYSNQPQHF,TGTGCCAGCAGCCAAGTGAGGTATAGCAATCAGCCCCAGCATTTT,TRBJ1-5,TRBV14,many,.
CASNLERGPYNEQSF,TGCGCCAGCAACTTAGAGCGGGGGCCCTACAATGAGCAGTCCTTC,TRBJ2-1,TRBV5-1,.,TRBD2
CASGPGGSGPQHF,TGTGCCAGTGGGCCAGGGGGCAGTGGGCCCCAGCATTTT,TRBJ1-5,TRBV19,few,TRBD1
CASSSLRDTQYF,TGTGCCAGCAGCTCCCTAAGGGATACGCAGTATTTT,TRBJ2-3,TRBV11-2,many,.
CAQWTGTSRYNEQFF,TGTGCCCAATGGACCGGGACTAGCCGATACAATGAGCAGTTCTTC,TRBJ2-1,TRBV30,few,TRBD2
CSANIWDQSWNEQFF,TGCAGTGCCAATATATGGGACCAGTCGTGGAATGAGCAGTTCTTC,TRBJ2-1,TRBV20-1,.,.
CSVRQTERYTEAFF,TGCAGCGTAAGACAGACGGAAAGGTACACTGAAGCTTTCTTT,TRBJ1-1,TRBV29-1,many,.
CASHPGTDSSYEQYF,TGTGCCAGCCATCCTGGGACGGATAGCTCCTACGAGCAGTACTTC,TRBJ2-7,TRBV5-5,few,.
CAISDPDRGDPYEQYF,TGTGCCATCAGTGATCCCGACAGAGGTGACCCCTACGAGCAGTACTTC,TRBJ2-7,TRBV10-3,few,.
CASSPPGGGLGAISNQPQHF,TGTGCCAGCAGCCCGCCGGGAGGGGGGCTGGGAGCTATTAGCAATCAGCCCCAGCATTTT,TRBJ1-5,TRBV21-1,.,.
CASSVPWGKDEQYF,TGTGCCAGTAGTGTCCCGTGGGGCAAGGACGAGCAGTACTTC,TRBJ2-7,TRBV19,.,.
CSASVGTGGPNEQFF,TGCAGTGCTAGTGTTGGGACAGGGGGCCCCAATGAGCAGTTCTTC,TRBJ2-1,TRBV20-1,.,TRBD1
CASSFRGIGTGQETQYF,TGTGCCAGCAGTTTCCGAGGGATTGGGACAGGGCAAGAGACCCAGTACTTC,TRBJ2-5,TRBV28,many,TRBD1
CASSLGSGRRYEQYF,TGTGCCAGCAGCTTGGGCTCCGGGCGGAGATACGAGCAGTACTTC,TRBJ2-7,TRBV5-6,.,.
CASSTPVEGNGQFF,TGTGCCAGTAGTACACCCGTCGAGGGCAATGGGCAGTTCTTC,TRBJ2-1,TRBV19,.,.
CAGSQDYRGSYEHYF,TGCGCCGGCAGCCAAGATTACAGAGGGTCCTACGAGCACTACTTC,TRBJ2-7,TRBV4-3,.,.
CASSYLGQIGYEQYF,TGTGCCAGCAGCTACTTAGGACAAATCGGGTACGAGCAGTACTTC,TRBJ2-7,TRBV6-2/TRBV6-3,.,.
CASSLERTGGQETQYF,TGTGCCAGCAGCTTAGAACGGACAGGGGGCCAAGAGACCCAGTACTTC,TRBJ2-5,TRBV13,.,TRBD1
CASSPTGGQYEQYF,TGTGCCAGCAGCCCTACCGGGGGGCAGTACGAGCAGTACTTC,TRBJ2-7,TRBV7-6,few,.
CASSQGGGPSTDTQYF,TGTGCCAGCAGCCAAGGGGGCGGGCCAAGCACAGATACGCAGTATTTT,TRBJ2-3,TRBV3-1,.,.
CSARSSRAYGQYF,TGCAGTGCTAGATCGTCCAGGGCCTACGGGCAGTACTTC,TRBJ2-7,TRBV20-1,once,.
CSVAGTGTYEQYF,TGCAGCGTAGCCGGGACGGGCACCTACGAGCAGTACTTC,TRBJ2-7,TRBV29-1,many,.
CASSGSRGGWADTQYF,TGTGCCAGCAGCGGATCCCGGGGGGGCTGGGCAGATACGCAGTATTTT,TRBJ2-3,TRBV9,few,TRBD2
CASSPPGGLDEQYF,TGTGCCAGCAGCCCGCCCGGGGGGCTCGACGAGCAGTACTTC,TRBJ2-7,TRBV7-9,many,.
CASSQDFGGNTEAFF,TGCGCCAGCAGCCAAGATTTTGGAGGGAACACTGAAGCTTTCTTT,TRBJ1-1,TRBV4-3,few,.
CASSFVNTGELFF,TGCGCCAGCAGTTTTGTGAACACCGGGGAGCTGTTTTTT,TRBJ2-2,TRBV10-1,many,.
CASSRETGLVEKLFF,TGTGCCAGCAGCCGGGAAACGGGATTGGTTGAAAAACTGTTTTTT,TRBJ1-4,TRBV11-2,.,.
CASSQTSGGAGDEQYF,TGCGCCAGCAGCCAGACTAGCGGGGGGGCTGGAGACGAGCAGTACTTC,TRBJ2-7,TRBV4-3,many,TRBD2
CASSLAGQPPTETQYF,TGTGCCAGCAGCTTAGCAGGACAGCCTCCTACAGAGACCCAGTACTTC,TRBJ2-5,TRBV7-6,.,.
CASSLRNLAEQGYNSPLHF,TGTGCCAGCAGTTTAAGGAATCTCGCCGAACAGGGGTATAATTCACCCCTCCACTTT,TRBJ1-6,TRBV12-3/TRBV12-4,.,TRBD1
CASSQETTSYEQYF,TGCGCCAGCAGCCAAGAGACAACTTCCTACGAGCAGTACTTC,TRBJ2-7,TRBV4-1,.,.
CAWSVGPYEQYF,TGTGCCTGGAGTGTTGGCCCCTACGAGCAGTACTTC,TRBJ2-7,TRBV30,few,.
CASSYGSSYNEQFF,TGTGCCAGCAGTTACGGGAGCTCCTACAATGAGCAGTTCTTC,TRBJ2-1,TRBV6-2/TRBV6-3,many,.
CAIETAGPSEQYF,TGTGCCATCGAAACAGCGGGCCCTAGCGAGCAGTACTTC,TRBJ2-7,TRBV15,.,.
CASSRGGPDEQFF,TGTGCCAGCAGCAGAGGGGGGCCCGATGAGCAGTTCTTC,TRBJ2-1,TRBV7-6,many,.
CASSLIFGNTGELFF,TGTGCCAGCAGTTTAATCTTCGGAAACACCGGGGAGCTGTTTTTT,TRBJ2-2,TRBV27,.,.